A single sample gave rise to the 21 T cell receptor beta chains below, sequenced in a study of early T cells in non-severe SARS-CoV-2 infection. TCRdb passed the 5' RACE reads through MiXCR, listing each CDR3 protein once. The data show roughly 45,000 distinct CDR3 sequences, approximately 10% seen once. Sequenced material: whole blood. The receptor set was obtained from an adult who was a healthcare worker with PCR-confirmed SARS-CoV-2 infection or an uninfected control (not recorded which).

Here the CDR3 DNA reads TGTGCCAGCAGCATAACTGACTACCCCTCTGATCAGCAGTTCTTC. This sequence encodes CASSITDYPSDQQFF. V gene TRBV9 combines with J gene TRBJ2-1, with TRBD2 as a possible D gene (5 bases). Germline loops: CDR1 SGDLS, CDR2 YYNGEE. V was shortened by 4 bases and J by 11 bases, with 22 bases between the two germline ends. CDR3 length: 15 amino acids.

The rearrangement joins TRBV5-1 to TRBJ2-1; TRBD2 matches at 12 bases. With V trimmed by 0 bases and J by 8 bases, 12 bases remained unmatched. CDR1 and CDR2 (germline): SGHRS, YFSETQ. The CDR3 consists of 18 residues. In DNA form, the CDR3 reads TGCGCCAGCAGCTTGGCTCCGACTAGCGGGGGAGTTATGTATGAGCAGTTCTTC. As protein: CASSLAPTSGGVMYEQFF.

Of note for this clonotype: A read error may explain this, as a much larger clone is one base away. This chain joins TRBV4-2 and TRBJ2-5, with D tentatively TRBD2 (5 bases). CDR1 and CDR2 from the germline V gene are LGHNA and YNFKEQ. The CDR3 contains 13 residues. CDR3 DNA sequence: TGTGCCATCAGCCAAGGGAGTCCGGAGACCCAGTACTTC. Protein product: CAISQGSPETQYF.

This clonotype was detected many times. The rearrangement links TRBV7-2 to TRBJ2-1; 7 nucleotides match TRBD1. This CDR3 comprises 15 residues. Losses at the gene ends were 5 bases for V and 4 bases for J; bases not matched to a gene: 8. Germline CDR1 and CDR2: SGHTA and FQGNSA. This CDR3 reads CASSPDRVTYNEQFF. CDR3 DNA: TGTGCCAGCAGCCCAGACAGGGTGACGTACAATGAGCAGTTCTTC. The whole variable domain, filled in from reference TRBV7-2 and TRBJ2-1, reads GAGVSQSPSNKVTEKGKDVELRCDPISGHTALYWYRQSLGQGLEFLIYFQGNSAPDKSGLPSDRFSAERTGGSVSTLTIQRTQQEDSAVYLCASSPDRVTYNEQFFGPGTRLTVL.

This clonotype came up many times. The CDR3 region has the DNA TGCAGTGCTAGGGGACCTCTCAATGAGCAGTTCTTC. Protein product: CSARGPLNEQFF. This chain joins TRBV20-1 and TRBJ2-1; D assignment may be TRBD1 or TRBD2 (5 bases each). The V gene lost 3 bases and the J gene lost 6 bases, with 9 bases spanning the gap. The CDR3 length is 12 residues. The germline V gene has CDR1 DFQATT and CDR2 SNEGSKA (reference sequence).

Comment on this clonotype: One end of the junction is discordant with germline, which a read error may explain. The gene calls are TRBV9 and TRBJ1-1, with 7 bases identical to TRBD1. CDR1 SGDLS and CDR2 YYNGEE come from the germline V gene. The CDR3 contains 15 residues. The DNA of the CDR3 is TGTGCCGGCAGCGGAAGACAGGGCCAGAACACTGAAGCTTTCTTT. Its translation is CAGSGRQGQNTEAFF.

This clonotype was picked up a small number of times. The chain combines TRBV6-2 or TRBV6-3 with TRBJ1-2; tentative D call: TRBD1 (6 bases). Germline V gene data show CDR1 as MNHEY and CDR2 as SVGEGT. V lost 8 bases to trimming and J lost 0 bases, with 10 bases between them. CDR3 size: 13 residues. The CDR3, as DNA: TGTGCCAGCCGGAGACAGGCTAACTATGGCTACACCTTC. Translation gives CASRRQANYGYTF.

V usage is TRBV29-1 and J usage is TRBJ1-1; 10 bases are shared with TRBD1. Germline V gives CDR1 SQVTM, CDR2 ANQGSEA. The CDR3 is made up of 13 amino acids. The V segment lost 7 bases and the J segment 6 bases; nucleotides outside the gene matches: 8. CDR3 in amino acids: CSETGTGVAEAFF. CDR3 in DNA: TGCAGCGAGACCGGGACAGGGGTTGCTGAAGCTTTCTTT.

V usage is TRBV3-2 and J usage is TRBJ2-2; no check of the table's D call, TRBD1, against the DNA was made. TRBV3-2 is annotated as a pseudogene. There are 17 residues in the CDR3. CDR3 protein: CASSHGQGQGAAGELFF. Here the CDR3 DNA reads TGTGCCAGCAGCCACGGCCAGGGACAGGGTGCAGCCGGGGAGCTGTTTTTT.

This clonotype has a handful of counts. The rearrangement uses TRBV30 and TRBJ2-7, with D possibly matching TRBD2 (6 bases). Germline CDR1 and CDR2: GTSNPN and SVGIG (reference sequence). This CDR3 has 12 residues. V was pared by 3 bases and J by 3 bases, with 9 bases between. Here the CDR3 reads CAWRGGGYEQYF. CDR3 DNA: TGTGCCTGGAGGGGGGGAGGCTACGAGCAGTACTTC.

This clonotype was counted ten times or more. V is TRBV4-3 and J is TRBJ2-2; maybe TRBD1 (6 bases). The CDR3 is 16 amino acids. Germline V gives CDR1 LGHNA, CDR2 YSLEER. Between the trimmed V and J ends, which lost 0 bases and 3 bases, there was a span of 11 bases. CDR3 protein: CASSQDGQGHTGELFF. The DNA for the CDR3 is TGCGCCAGCAGCCAAGATGGCCAGGGGCACACCGGGGAGCTGTTTTTT.

This clonotype has more than one count but fewer than ten. This sequence joins TRBV6-5 and TRBJ2-3; D is undetermined. CDR3 length: 15 residues. Trimming shortened V by 0 bases and J by 3 bases, and 10 bases separated the two germline ends. The germline V gene has CDR1 MNHEY and CDR2 SVGAGI. CDR3 in amino acids: CASSYSGANTDTQYF. The DNA for the CDR3 is TGTGCCAGCAGTTACTCAGGAGCGAATACAGATACGCAGTATTTT.

This rearrangement joins TRBV28 to TRBJ2-7; 9 positions agree with TRBD1. V was clipped by 5 bases and J by 0 bases; unmatched bases: 5. CDR1 and CDR2 from the germline V gene are MDHEN and SYDVKM. The CDR3 has 15 amino acids. The CDR3 is CASSGQGPSSYEQYF. The CDR3 region has the DNA TGTGCCAGCAGTGGACAGGGGCCGAGCTCCTACGAGCAGTACTTC.

This clonotype was observed many times. J is TRBJ2-1 and V is TRBV5-1, with D possibly being TRBD1 (5 bases). The CDR3 spans 16 residues. V was trimmed by 0 bases and J by 1 base, leaving 11 bases between them. Germline V lookup: CDR1 SGHRS, CDR2 YFSETQ. Here the CDR3 reads CASSLGGSLSYNEQFF. The CDR3 region has the DNA TGCGCCAGCAGCTTGGGGGGCTCCCTATCCTACAATGAGCAGTTCTTC.

In this sample, this clonotype turned up many times. The rearrangement joins TRBV4-3 to TRBJ1-1; no reliable D call. Germline-derived CDR1 and CDR2 are LGHNA and YSLEER. The V and J ends lost 0 bases and 8 bases respectively, with 16 bases between them. This CDR3 spans 15 amino acids. The CDR3 DNA reads as TGCGCCAGCAGCCAAGATCGATCCGGGTTCCCCGAAGCTTTCTTT. Translation: CASSQDRSGFPEAFF.

This clonotype was picked up a small number of times. The V gene is TRBV7-9, the J gene TRBJ1-4; D perhaps matches TRBD1 (5 bases). V dropped 5 bases and J dropped 8 bases, with 12 bases sitting between them. Germline CDR1 SEHNR, CDR2 FQNEAQ (reference sequence). The CDR3 has 13 residues. Here the CDR3 DNA reads TGTGCCAGCAGCCCAGGGTTGAACGAAAAACTGTTTTTT. It is translated as CASSPGLNEKLFF.

The CDR3 DNA reads TGTGCCAGCAGCCCAACTACGAACCGACACCGTTATAATTCACCCCTCCACTTT. It yields the protein CASSPTTNRHRYNSPLHF. The rearrangement links TRBV7-6 to TRBJ1-6; no reliable D call. V shed 5 bases and J shed 4 bases, with 21 bases lying between them. There are 18 residues in the CDR3. Germline CDR1 reads SGHVS; CDR2 reads FNYEAQ.

In this sample, this clonotype turned up a few times. The J gene is TRBJ1-1, the V gene TRBV28; unclear D gene. The CDR3 is 13 residues long. Trimming took off 4 bases at V and 6 bases at J, with 12 bases between the two ends. CDR1 MDHEN and CDR2 SYDVKM come from the germline V gene. Here the CDR3 reads CASSSLSPPEAFF. The CDR3 DNA follows: TGTGCCAGCAGTTCTCTGTCCCCCCCTGAAGCTTTCTTT.

The chain carries TRBV7-9 and TRBJ2-1; 11 positions match TRBD2. The CDR3 loop spans 16 amino acids. The germline V gene encodes CDR1 SEHNR and CDR2 FQNEAQ (reference sequence). The V gene end was trimmed by 4 bases and the J gene end by 4 bases; junction bases not matched to a gene: 6. This CDR3 reads CASSSRVAGGYNEQFF. The CDR3 nucleotides read TGTGCCAGCAGCTCCAGGGTAGCGGGAGGGTACAATGAGCAGTTCTTC.

Only a few counts were recorded for this clonotype. The chain employs TRBV5-1 and TRBJ1-4; D unclear. CDR3 length: 15 residues. Germline V CDR1 and CDR2: SGHRS, YFSETQ. V gave up 0 bases and J gave up 0 bases, with 6 bases separating them. DNA of the CDR3: TGCGCCAGCAGCTTGGAACAGTCAACTAATGAAAAACTGTTTTTT. Amino acid sequence: CASSLEQSTNEKLFF.

There are a few counts of this clonotype. The chain has TRBV20-1 and TRBJ2-1; maybe TRBD2 (5 bases). V lost 1 base, J lost 6 bases, and 16 bases lay in between. CDR3 length equals 15 residues. Germline-derived CDR1 and CDR2 are DFQATT and SNEGSKA (reference sequence). CDR3 sequence reads: CSARALREVSNEQFF. CDR3 DNA: TGCAGTGCTAGAGCCCTGAGGGAAGTTAGCAATGAGCAGTTCTTC.